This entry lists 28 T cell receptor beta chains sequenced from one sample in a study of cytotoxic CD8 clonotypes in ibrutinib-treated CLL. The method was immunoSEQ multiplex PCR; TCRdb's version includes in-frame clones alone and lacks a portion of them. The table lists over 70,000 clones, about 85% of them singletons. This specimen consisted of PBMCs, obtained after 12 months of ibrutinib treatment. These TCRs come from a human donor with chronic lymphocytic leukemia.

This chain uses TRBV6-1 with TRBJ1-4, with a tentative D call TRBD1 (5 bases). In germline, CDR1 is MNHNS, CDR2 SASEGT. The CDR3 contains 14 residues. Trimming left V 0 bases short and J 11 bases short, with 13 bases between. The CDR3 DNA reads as TGTGCCAGCAGTGAAGCGCTTCGGGGCCGGAAACTGTTTTTT. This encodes CASSEALRGRKLFF.

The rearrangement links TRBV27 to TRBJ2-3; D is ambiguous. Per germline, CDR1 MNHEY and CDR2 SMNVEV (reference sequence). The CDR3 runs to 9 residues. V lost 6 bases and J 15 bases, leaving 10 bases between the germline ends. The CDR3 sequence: CASRQGKYF. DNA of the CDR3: TGTGCCAGCAGACAAGGGAAATATTTT.

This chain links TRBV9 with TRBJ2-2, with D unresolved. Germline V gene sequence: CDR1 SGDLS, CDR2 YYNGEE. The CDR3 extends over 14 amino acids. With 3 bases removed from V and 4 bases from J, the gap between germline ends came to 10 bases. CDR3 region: CASSAGSATGELFF. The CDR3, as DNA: TGTGCCAGCAGCGCCGGTTCCGCCACCGGGGAGCTGTTTTTT.

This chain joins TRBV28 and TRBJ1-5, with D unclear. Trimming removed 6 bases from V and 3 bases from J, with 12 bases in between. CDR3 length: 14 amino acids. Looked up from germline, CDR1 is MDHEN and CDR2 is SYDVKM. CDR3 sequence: CASRPRRANQPQHF. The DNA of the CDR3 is TGTGCCAGCAGACCCAGGAGGGCCAATCAGCCCCAGCATTTT.

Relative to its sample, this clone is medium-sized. The CDR3 DNA sequence: TGTGCCAGCAGCTTATTCATAGGGCAGGGGGCACCACCGGGCTACACCTTC. Translation: CASSLFIGQGAPPGYTF. The chain combines TRBV7-2 with TRBJ1-2; 8 bases align to TRBD1. This CDR3 is built from 17 residues. With V trimmed by 2 bases and J by 8 bases, 16 bases remained unmatched. Germline CDR1 and CDR2: SGHTA and FQGNSA. Using reference TRBV7-2 and TRBJ1-2 for the parts outside the CDR3, the full variable domain is GAGVSQSPSNKVTEKGKDVELRCDPISGHTALYWYRQSLGQGLEFLIYFQGNSAPDKSGLPSDRFSAERTGGSVSTLTIQRTQQEDSAVYLCASSLFIGQGAPPGYTFGSGTRLTVV.

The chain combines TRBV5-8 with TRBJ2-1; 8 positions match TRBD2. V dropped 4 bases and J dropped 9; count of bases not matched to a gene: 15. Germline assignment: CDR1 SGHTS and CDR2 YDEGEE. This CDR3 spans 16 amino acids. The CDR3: CASSPDPGLGSGEQFF. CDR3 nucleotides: TGTGCCAGCAGCCCCGATCCGGGACTAGGGTCTGGTGAGCAGTTCTTC.

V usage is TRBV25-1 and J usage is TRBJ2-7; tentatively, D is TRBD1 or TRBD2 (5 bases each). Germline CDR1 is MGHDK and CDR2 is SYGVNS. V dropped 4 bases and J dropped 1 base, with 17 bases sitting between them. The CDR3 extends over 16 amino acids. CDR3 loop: CASSAHRDGWSYEQYF. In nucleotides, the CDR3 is TGTGCCAGCAGTGCCCACCGGGACGGATGGTCCTACGAGCAGTACTTC.

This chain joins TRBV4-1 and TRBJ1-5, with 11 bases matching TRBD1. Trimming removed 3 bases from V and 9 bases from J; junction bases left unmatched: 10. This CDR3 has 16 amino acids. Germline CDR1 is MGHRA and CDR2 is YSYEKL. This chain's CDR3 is CASSQADRDRGGPQHF. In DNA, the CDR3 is TGCGCCAGCAGCCAGGCTGACCGGGACAGGGGGGGGCCCCAGCATTTT.

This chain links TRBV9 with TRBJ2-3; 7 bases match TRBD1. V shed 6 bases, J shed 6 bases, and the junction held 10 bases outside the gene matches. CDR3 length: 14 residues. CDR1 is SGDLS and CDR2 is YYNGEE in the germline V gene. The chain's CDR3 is CASTTGVSWDTQYF. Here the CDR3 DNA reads TGTGCCAGCACTACAGGGGTATCTTGGGATACGCAGTATTTT.

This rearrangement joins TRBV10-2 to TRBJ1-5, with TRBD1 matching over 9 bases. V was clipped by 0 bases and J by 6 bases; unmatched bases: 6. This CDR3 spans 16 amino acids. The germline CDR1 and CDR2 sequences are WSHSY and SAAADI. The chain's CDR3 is CASSESGQGFRQPQHF. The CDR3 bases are TGCGCCAGCAGTGAGTCGGGACAGGGTTTTCGTCAGCCCCAGCATTTT.

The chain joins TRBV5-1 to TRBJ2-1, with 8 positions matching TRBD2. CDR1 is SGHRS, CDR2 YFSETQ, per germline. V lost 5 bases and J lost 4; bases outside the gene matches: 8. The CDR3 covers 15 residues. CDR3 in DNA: TGCGCCAGCAGGCCCTCTAGCGGGTCTTACAATGAGCAGTTCTTC. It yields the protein CASRPSSGSYNEQFF.

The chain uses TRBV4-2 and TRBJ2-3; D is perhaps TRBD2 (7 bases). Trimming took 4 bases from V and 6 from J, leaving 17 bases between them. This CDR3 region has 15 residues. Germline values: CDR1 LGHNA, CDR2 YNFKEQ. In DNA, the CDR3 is TGTGCCAGCAGCCCACGTCGCGGGGGCTGGGATACGCAGTATTTT. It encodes CASSPRRGGWDTQYF.

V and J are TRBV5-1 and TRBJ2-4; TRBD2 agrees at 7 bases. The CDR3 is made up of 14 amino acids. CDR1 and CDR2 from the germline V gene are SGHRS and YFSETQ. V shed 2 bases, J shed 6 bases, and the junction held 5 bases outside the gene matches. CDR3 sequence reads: CASSFLSGGNIQYF. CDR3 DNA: TGCGCCAGCAGCTTTTTGTCGGGAGGAAACATTCAGTACTTC.

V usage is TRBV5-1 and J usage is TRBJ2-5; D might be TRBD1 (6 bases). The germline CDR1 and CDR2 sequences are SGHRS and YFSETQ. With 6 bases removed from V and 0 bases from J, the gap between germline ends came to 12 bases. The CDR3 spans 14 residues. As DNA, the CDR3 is TGCGCCAGCACTGGACAGATGTACCAAGAGACCCAGTACTTC. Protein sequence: CASTGQMYQETQYF.

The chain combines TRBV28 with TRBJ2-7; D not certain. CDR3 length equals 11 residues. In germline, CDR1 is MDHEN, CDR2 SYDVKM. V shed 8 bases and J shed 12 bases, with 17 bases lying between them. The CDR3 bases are TGTGCCAGCCGCGGACGGCCGTGGGTGTACTTC. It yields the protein CASRGRPWVYF. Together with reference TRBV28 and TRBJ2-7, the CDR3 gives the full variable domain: DVKVTQSSRYLVKRTGEKVFLECVQDMDHENMFWYRQDPGLGLRLIYFSYDVKMKEKGDIPEGYSVSREKKERFSLILESASTNQTSMYLCASRGRPWVYFGPGTRLTVT.

Here the CDR3 DNA reads TGTGCCATCAGTGAGGGTAGGACAGGGGGCTTGACCCAGTACTTC. Translated: CAISEGRTGGLTQYF. The V and J genes are TRBV10-3 and TRBJ2-5; 11 nucleotides align to TRBD1. Per germline, CDR1 ENHRY and CDR2 SYGVKD. V was pared by 2 bases and J by 7 bases, with 6 bases of the junction left unmatched. This CDR3 region has 15 residues.

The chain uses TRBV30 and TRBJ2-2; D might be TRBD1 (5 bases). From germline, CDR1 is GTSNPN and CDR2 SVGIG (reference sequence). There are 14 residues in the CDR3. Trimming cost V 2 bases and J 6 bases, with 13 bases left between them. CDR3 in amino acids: CAWSFGRVAGELFF. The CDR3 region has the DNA TGTGCCTGGAGTTTTGGCAGGGTCGCCGGGGAGCTGTTTTTT.

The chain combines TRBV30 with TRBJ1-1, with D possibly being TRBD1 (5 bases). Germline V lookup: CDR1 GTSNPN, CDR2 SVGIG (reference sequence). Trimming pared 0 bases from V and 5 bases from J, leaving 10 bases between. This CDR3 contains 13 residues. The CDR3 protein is CAWSVLRGTEAFF. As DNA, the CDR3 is TGTGCCTGGAGTGTGCTTAGGGGAACTGAAGCTTTCTTT.

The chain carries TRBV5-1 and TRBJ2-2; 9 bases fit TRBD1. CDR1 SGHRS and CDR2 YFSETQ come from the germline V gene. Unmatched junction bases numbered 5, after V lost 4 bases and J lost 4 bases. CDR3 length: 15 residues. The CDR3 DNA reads TGCGCCAGCAGCCCCGGGACAGGGAGCACCGGGGAGCTGTTTTTT. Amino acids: CASSPGTGSTGELFF.

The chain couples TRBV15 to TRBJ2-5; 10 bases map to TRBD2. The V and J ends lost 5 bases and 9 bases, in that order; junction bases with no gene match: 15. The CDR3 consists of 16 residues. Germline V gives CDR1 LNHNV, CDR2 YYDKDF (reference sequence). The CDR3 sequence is CATSVERGGPPGAQYF. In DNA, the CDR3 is TGTGCCACCAGCGTCGAGCGGGGGGGGCCTCCAGGGGCCCAGTACTTC.

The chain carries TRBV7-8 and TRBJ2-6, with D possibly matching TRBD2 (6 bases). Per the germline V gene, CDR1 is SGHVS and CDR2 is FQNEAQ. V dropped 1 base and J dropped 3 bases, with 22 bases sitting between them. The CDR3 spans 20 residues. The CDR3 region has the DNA TGTGCCAGCAGCTTAGGGGACTCTCCGAATTTTGGGGATGGGGCCAACGTCCTGACTTTC. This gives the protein CASSLGDSPNFGDGANVLTF.

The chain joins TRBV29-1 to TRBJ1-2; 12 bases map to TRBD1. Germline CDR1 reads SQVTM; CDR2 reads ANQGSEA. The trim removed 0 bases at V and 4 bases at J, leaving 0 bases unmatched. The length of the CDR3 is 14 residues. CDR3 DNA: TGCAGCGTTGAAGAGGGACAGGGGGCCTATGGCTACACCTTC. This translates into CSVEEGQGAYGYTF. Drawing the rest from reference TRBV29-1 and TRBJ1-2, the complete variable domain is SAVISQKPSRDICQRGTSLTIQCQVDSQVTMMFWYRQQPGQSLTLIATANQGSEATYESGFVIDKFPISRPNLTFSTLTVSNMSPEDSSIYLCSVEEGQGAYGYTFGSGTRLTVV.

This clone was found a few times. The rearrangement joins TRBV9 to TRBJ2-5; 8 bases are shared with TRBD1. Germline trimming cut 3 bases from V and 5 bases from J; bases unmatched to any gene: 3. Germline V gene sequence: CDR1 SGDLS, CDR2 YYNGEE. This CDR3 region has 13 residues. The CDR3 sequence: CASSARQGETQYF. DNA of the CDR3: TGTGCCAGCAGCGCCAGACAGGGGGAGACCCAGTACTTC.

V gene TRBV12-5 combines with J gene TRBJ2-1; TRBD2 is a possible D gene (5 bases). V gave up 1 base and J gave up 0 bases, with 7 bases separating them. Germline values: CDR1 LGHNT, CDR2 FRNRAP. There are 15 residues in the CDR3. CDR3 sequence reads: CASGLGRGSYNEQFF. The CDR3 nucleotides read TGTGCTAGTGGTTTGGGTCGGGGCTCCTACAATGAGCAGTTCTTC. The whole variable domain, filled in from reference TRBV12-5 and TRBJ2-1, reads DARVTQTPRHKVTEMGQEVTMRCQPILGHNTVFWYRQTMMQGLELLAYFRNRAPLDDSGMPKDRFSAEMPDATLATLKIQPSEPRDSAVYFCASGLGRGSYNEQFFGPGTRLTVL.

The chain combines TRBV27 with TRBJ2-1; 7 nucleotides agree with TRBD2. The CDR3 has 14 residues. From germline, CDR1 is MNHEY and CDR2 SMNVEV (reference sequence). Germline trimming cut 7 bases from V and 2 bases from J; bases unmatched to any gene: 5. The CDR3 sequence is CASTLGGTYNEQFF. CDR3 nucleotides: TGTGCCAGCACCCTGGGGGGGACCTACAATGAGCAGTTCTTC.

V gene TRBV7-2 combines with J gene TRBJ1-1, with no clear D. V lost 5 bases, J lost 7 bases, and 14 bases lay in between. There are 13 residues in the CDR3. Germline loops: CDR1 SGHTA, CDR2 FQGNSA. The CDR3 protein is CASSGRSGREAFF. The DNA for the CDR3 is TGTGCCAGCAGCGGACGCAGCGGCCGTGAAGCTTTCTTT.

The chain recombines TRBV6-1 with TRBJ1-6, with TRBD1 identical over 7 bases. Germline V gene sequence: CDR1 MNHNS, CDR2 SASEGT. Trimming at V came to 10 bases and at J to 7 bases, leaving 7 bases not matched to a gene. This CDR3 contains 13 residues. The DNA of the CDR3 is TGTGCCACCGACAGGGTAGGGAATTCACCCCTCCACTTT. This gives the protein CATDRVGNSPLHF.

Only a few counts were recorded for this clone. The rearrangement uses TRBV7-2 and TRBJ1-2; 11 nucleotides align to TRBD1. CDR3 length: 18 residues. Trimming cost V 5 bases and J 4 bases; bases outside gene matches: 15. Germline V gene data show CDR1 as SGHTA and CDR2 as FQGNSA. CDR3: CASSAPPGQGGGGYGYTF. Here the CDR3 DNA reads TGTGCCAGCAGCGCCCCCCCGGGACAGGGGGGAGGCGGCTATGGCTACACCTTC.